This TCR beta chain was captured in a study of vaccination and CD4 T cells after COVID-19. Study-level information: It was a median 101 days after diagnosis, with a range of 35 to 161, that post-COVID samples were drawn. Post-vaccine sample collection happened at a median of 72 days after dose two, ranging 14 to 241.

CDR3 length: 15 residues. Germline CDR1 and CDR2: DFQATT and SNEGSKA (reference sequence). V lost 5 bases to trimming and J lost 7 bases; unmatched junction nucleotides: 11. Treatment here: approximately nine-day PBMC culture with coronavirus spike peptide pools or control peptides (ViraFEST assay). Study-wide points: Spike mono-reactive status applied to 304 of 307 vaccine-specific clones in convalescent patients.

The Oncomine TCR Beta short-read assay was what sequenced the DNA obtained from cultured CD4+ T cells. MiXCR, run by TCRdb on the PCR reads, gives a single entry per CDR3 protein. The table has more than 15,000 distinct CDR3 sequences, roughly 31% seen once. Remarks on this clonotype: Antigen: not known.

The sequence was collected from a human donor with COVID-19. The chain recombines TRBV20-1 with TRBJ1-6; 7 nucleotides match TRBD1. The source material was cultured CD4+ T cells from blood. CDR3 region: CSAFTGTVPNSPLHF. Here the CDR3 DNA reads TGCAGTGCTTTTACTGGGACAGTCCCAAATTCACCCCTCCACTTT.